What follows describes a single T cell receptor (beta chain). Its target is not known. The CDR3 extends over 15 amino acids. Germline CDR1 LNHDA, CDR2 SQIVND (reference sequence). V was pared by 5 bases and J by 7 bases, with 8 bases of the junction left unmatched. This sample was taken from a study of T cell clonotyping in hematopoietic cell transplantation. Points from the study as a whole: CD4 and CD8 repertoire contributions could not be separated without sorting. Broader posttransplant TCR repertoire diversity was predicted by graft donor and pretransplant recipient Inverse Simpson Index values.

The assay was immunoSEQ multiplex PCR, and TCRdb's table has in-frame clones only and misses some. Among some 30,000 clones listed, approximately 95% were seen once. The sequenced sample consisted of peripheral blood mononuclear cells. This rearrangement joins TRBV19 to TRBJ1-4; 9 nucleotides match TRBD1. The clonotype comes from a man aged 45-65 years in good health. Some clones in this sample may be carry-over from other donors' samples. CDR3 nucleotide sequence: TGTGCCAGTAGTTTCGGACAGGGGTTGGTTGAAAAACTGTTTTTT. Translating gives CASSFGQGLVEKLFF.